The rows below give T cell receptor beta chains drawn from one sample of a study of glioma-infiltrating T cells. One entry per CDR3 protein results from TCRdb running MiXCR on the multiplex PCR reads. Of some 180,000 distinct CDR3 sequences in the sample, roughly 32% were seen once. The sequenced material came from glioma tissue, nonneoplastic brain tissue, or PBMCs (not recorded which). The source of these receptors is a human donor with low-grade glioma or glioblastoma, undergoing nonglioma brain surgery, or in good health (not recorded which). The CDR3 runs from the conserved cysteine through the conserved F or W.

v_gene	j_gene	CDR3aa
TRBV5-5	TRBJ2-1	CASSLVGRASEQFF
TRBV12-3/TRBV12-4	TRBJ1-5	CASSLSVSNQPQHF
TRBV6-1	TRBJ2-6	CASLRAGANVLTF
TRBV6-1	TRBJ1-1	CASSEMDTEAFF
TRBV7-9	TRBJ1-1	CASSLGKANTEAFF
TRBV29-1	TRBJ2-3	CSVGRGLADTQYF
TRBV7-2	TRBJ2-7	CASSFMVVAGELYF
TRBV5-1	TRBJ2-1	CASSPGTSGAGEQFF
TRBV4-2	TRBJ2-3	CASSQGAGTQYF
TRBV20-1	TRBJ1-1	CSARGITGTGASISTEAFF
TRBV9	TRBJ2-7	CASSVGSGLASSYEQYF
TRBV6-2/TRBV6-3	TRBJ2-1	CASGSGTSGRAYDEQFF
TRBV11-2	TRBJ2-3	CASSSAGTPTTDTQYF
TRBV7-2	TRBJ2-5	CASSLGSFPSRETQYF
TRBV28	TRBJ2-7	CASSELAGGPEEQYF
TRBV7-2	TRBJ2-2	CASSFRLAANTGELFF
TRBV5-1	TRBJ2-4	CASSFGAKNIQYF
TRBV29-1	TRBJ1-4	CSVEGAAEKLFF
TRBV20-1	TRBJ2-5	CSAREGEWAQYF
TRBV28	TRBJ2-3	CASTRQGFTDTQYF
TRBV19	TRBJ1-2	CASSPAAGGNYGYTF
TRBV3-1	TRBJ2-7	CASSQSASGEQYF
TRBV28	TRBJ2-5	CASSSPTTRRETQYF
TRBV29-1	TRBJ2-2	CSVNKGGTGELFF
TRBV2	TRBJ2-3	CASSVAYTDTQYF
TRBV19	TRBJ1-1	CASSPRTGRNTEAFF
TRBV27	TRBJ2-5	CASSTFSSREETQYF
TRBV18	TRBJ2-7	CASSWTGLRTSYEQYF
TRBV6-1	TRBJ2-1	CASSLTLYNEQLF